This T cell receptor (beta chain) was identified in a study of cytomegalovirus exposure and HLA in healthy donors. Background on the study: There were approximately 400 genotyped donors. Of these, roughly 82% fell in the genetic ancestry cluster associated with self-reported Caucasian donors. Study-wide results and caveats: The study labeled about 160 TCR beta chains cytomegalovirus-associated. Only CMV serostatus was available as immune exposure information.

The PCR used 60 Vbeta and 13 Jbeta primers. The table came from immunoSEQ multiplex PCR; TCRdb's copy has only in-frame clones and leaves some out. This table has around 210,000 clones, roughly 80% appearing once. Remarks on this clone: No antigen is known for it.

The CDR3 runs 16 residues. J is TRBJ2-1 and V is TRBV21-1; the table's D gene call, TRBD2, was not cross checked with the DNA. TRBV21-1 is termed a pseudogene. Input material: PBMCs. The sequence derives from a man over 45 in good health and CMV-seronegative. As DNA, the CDR3 is TGTGCCAGCAGCAAAGCGCGGGGAAGCTCCTACAATGAGCAGTTCTTC. Translating gives CASSKARGSSYNEQFF.